This paragraph reports one TCR beta chain. The sample is drawn from a study of blood T cell repertoires in COVID-19. Study processing details: Amplification from reference gene primers served as the basis for estimated nucleated cell counts. Data came from immunoSEQ multiplex PCR; TCRdb stores just in-frame clones and leaves some out. The V and J calls and the clone size are those of that table, but D and trimming were determined from the DNA. The data hold roughly 150,000 clones, with more than 75% observed a single time. The specimen was peripheral blood. This TCR derives from a human donor in a cohort sampled during active COVID-19.

The CDR3 sequence: CASSPQRETQYF. The DNA of the CDR3 is TGTGCCAGCAGCCCTCAACGGGAGACCCAGTACTTC. V gene TRBV7-6 combines with J gene TRBJ2-5; D unresolved. The V gene lost 5 bases and the J gene lost 5 bases, with 9 bases spanning the gap. The CDR3 has 12 residues. CDR1 is SGHVS and CDR2 is FNYEAQ in the germline V gene.